These T cell receptor beta chains were read from a single sample in a study of T cell responses to AZD1222 COVID-19 vaccine. Assay used: immunoSEQ multiplex PCR; TCRdb lists only in-frame clones, some missing. The sample contains roughly 98,000 clones, more than 80% of which appear only once. Sequencing was performed on peripheral blood, taken on day 0 of AZD1222 vaccination. The source is an adult in good health. The CDR3 runs from the conserved cysteine through the conserved F or W. D genes are given only for firm matches. Some rows have no size entry. The others give once, few or many, or a class for an expanded clone.

clone_size: .; j_call: TRBJ2-5; v_call: TRBV5-4; d_call: TRBD2; cdr3_nt: TGTGCCAGCAGCCAGAAAGCGGGAGGGAGGGAGACCCAGTACTTC; cdr3_aa: CASSQKAGGRETQYF
clone_size: .; j_call: TRBJ1-1; v_call: TRBV25-1; d_call: .; cdr3_nt: TGTGCCAGCAGTCGAGGGGGGTTGAACACTGAAGCTTTCTTT; cdr3_aa: CASSRGGLNTEAFF
clone_size: .; j_call: TRBJ2-2; v_call: TRBV19; d_call: TRBD1; cdr3_nt: TGTGCCGCAAGGGGGCAGGGGAGCACCGGGGAGCTGTTTTTT; cdr3_aa: CAARGQGSTGELFF
clone_size: .; j_call: TRBJ1-4; v_call: TRBV7-9; d_call: .; cdr3_nt: TGTGCCAGCAGCTTGGGCATCGGCGGCGAAAAACTGTTTTTT; cdr3_aa: CASSLGIGGEKLFF
clone_size: .; j_call: TRBJ2-2; v_call: TRBV9; d_call: .; cdr3_nt: TGTGCCAGCAGCGTAGTTTCCACCGGGGAGCTGTTTTTT; cdr3_aa: CASSVVSTGELFF
clone_size: .; j_call: TRBJ1-2; v_call: TRBV9; d_call: TRBD1; cdr3_nt: TGTGCCAGCAGCCGGGACAGGGGGGACTACACCTTC; cdr3_aa: CASSRDRGDYTF
clone_size: .; j_call: TRBJ1-1; v_call: TRBV4-1; d_call: .; cdr3_nt: TGCGCCAGCGGGTCCTCAGTGAACACTGAAGCTTTCTTT; cdr3_aa: CASGSSVNTEAFF
clone_size: once; j_call: TRBJ2-5; v_call: TRBV9; d_call: TRBD1; cdr3_nt: TGTGCCAGCAGCGTAGCGGGGACAGGGGGAGAGACCCAGTACTTC; cdr3_aa: CASSVAGTGGETQYF
clone_size: .; j_call: TRBJ1-1; v_call: TRBV19; d_call: .; cdr3_nt: TGTGCCAGTAGTATCGGACACCCAGGGAGCATGAACACTGAAGCTTTCTTT; cdr3_aa: CASSIGHPGSMNTEAFF
clone_size: .; j_call: TRBJ2-7; v_call: TRBV28; d_call: .; cdr3_nt: TGTGCCAGCAGTTTGGCGTTAAACGAGCAGTACTTC; cdr3_aa: CASSLALNEQYF
clone_size: .; j_call: TRBJ2-7; v_call: TRBV18; d_call: .; cdr3_nt: TGTGCCAGCTCACCATATGGCAGGGCGGACGAGCAGTACTTC; cdr3_aa: CASSPYGRADEQYF
clone_size: .; j_call: TRBJ2-5; v_call: TRBV15; d_call: TRBD1; cdr3_nt: TGTGCCACCAGCTGGGACAGGGGGCCAGAGACCCAGTACTTC; cdr3_aa: CATSWDRGPETQYF
clone_size: .; j_call: TRBJ1-2; v_call: TRBV4-3; d_call: .; cdr3_nt: TGCGCCAGCAGCCCAAGCAGGATTACCAACTATGGCTACACCTTC; cdr3_aa: CASSPSRITNYGYTF
clone_size: .; j_call: TRBJ2-2; v_call: TRBV7-2; d_call: .; cdr3_nt: TGTGCCAGCAGCAGCAGGGTGTATTCCGGGGAGCTGTTTTTT; cdr3_aa: CASSSRVYSGELFF
clone_size: .; j_call: TRBJ2-2; v_call: TRBV29-1; d_call: TRBD2; cdr3_nt: TGCAGCGTTGAAGTTGATAGCGGGGGGTACACCGGGGAGCTGTTTTTT; cdr3_aa: CSVEVDSGGYTGELFF
clone_size: .; j_call: TRBJ2-3; v_call: TRBV5-1; d_call: .; cdr3_nt: TGCGCCAGCAGCTTCGGACCAGCCACAGATACGCAGTATTTT; cdr3_aa: CASSFGPATDTQYF
clone_size: .; j_call: TRBJ2-2; v_call: TRBV7-2; d_call: TRBD1; cdr3_nt: TGTGCCAGCAGCTGGAGGACAGGGAACACCGGGGAGCTGTTTTTT; cdr3_aa: CASSWRTGNTGELFF
clone_size: .; j_call: TRBJ2-7; v_call: TRBV18; d_call: .; cdr3_nt: TGTGCCAGCTCACCACCGACTCTACTCGAGCAGTACTTC; cdr3_aa: CASSPPTLLEQYF
clone_size: .; j_call: TRBJ1-1; v_call: TRBV5-1; d_call: .; cdr3_nt: TGCGCCAGCAGCAGGAACAGGGAAATCAACACTGAAGCTTTCTTT; cdr3_aa: CASSRNREINTEAFF
clone_size: .; j_call: TRBJ2-4; v_call: TRBV15; d_call: .; cdr3_nt: TGTGCCACCAGCAGAGATCGGAATTGGGACCTAAAGAACTTC; cdr3_aa: CATSRDRNWDLKNF
clone_size: .; j_call: TRBJ2-6; v_call: TRBV11-2; d_call: TRBD2; cdr3_nt: TGTGCCAGCAGCCCGAGGACTAGCAAAGACTCTGGGGCCAACGTCCTGACTTTC; cdr3_aa: CASSPRTSKDSGANVLTF
clone_size: .; j_call: TRBJ1-5; v_call: TRBV6-5; d_call: .; cdr3_nt: TGTGCCAGCAGGGTAGGCAATCAGCCCCAGCATTTT; cdr3_aa: CASRVGNQPQHF
clone_size: .; j_call: TRBJ2-3; v_call: TRBV28; d_call: TRBD2; cdr3_nt: TGTGCCAGCAGTACTAGCGGGAGAGGCACAGATACGCAGTATTTT; cdr3_aa: CASSTSGRGTDTQYF
clone_size: .; j_call: TRBJ1-2; v_call: TRBV9; d_call: .; cdr3_nt: TGTGCCAGCAGCGCATGGGGGCATGGCTACACCTTC; cdr3_aa: CASSAWGHGYTF
clone_size: .; j_call: TRBJ2-1; v_call: TRBV7-2; d_call: .; cdr3_nt: TGTGCCAGCAGCGCAGGCGGTAGCGGAGGCTACAATGAGCAGTTCTTC; cdr3_aa: CASSAGGSGGYNEQFF
clone_size: .; j_call: TRBJ2-3; v_call: TRBV5-1; d_call: TRBD1; cdr3_nt: TGCGCCAGCAGCCCGGTGACAGGGTCATTGGCAGATACGCAGTATTTT; cdr3_aa: CASSPVTGSLADTQYF
clone_size: .; j_call: TRBJ1-1; v_call: TRBV4-1; d_call: .; cdr3_nt: TGCGCCAGCAGCGGGGTAGGGGGAAGTGAAGCTTTCTTT; cdr3_aa: CASSGVGGSEAFF
clone_size: .; j_call: TRBJ2-3; v_call: TRBV7-2; d_call: .; cdr3_nt: TGTGCCAGCAGCTTAGCGCCGGAACGAACAGATACGCAGTATTTT; cdr3_aa: CASSLAPERTDTQYF
clone_size: few; j_call: TRBJ1-1; v_call: TRBV2; d_call: .; cdr3_nt: TGTGCCAGCAGTGAAGGTCTCCTACCCACTGAAGCTTTCTTT; cdr3_aa: CASSEGLLPTEAFF
clone_size: .; j_call: TRBJ1-6; v_call: TRBV29-1; d_call: .; cdr3_nt: TGCAGCGTCAGGACGAACGTGGGGTCACCCCTCCACTTT; cdr3_aa: CSVRTNVGSPLHF
clone_size: .; j_call: TRBJ1-2; v_call: TRBV10-3; d_call: .; cdr3_nt: TGTGCCATCAGTGAGTCGTCAGGGGCCCTTTATGGCTACACCTTC; cdr3_aa: CAISESSGALYGYTF
clone_size: .; j_call: TRBJ1-1; v_call: TRBV7-9; d_call: TRBD1; cdr3_nt: TGTGCCAGCAGCCCCCTACAGGGGGCGTACACTGAAGCTTTCTTT; cdr3_aa: CASSPLQGAYTEAFF
clone_size: .; j_call: TRBJ2-5; v_call: TRBV12-5; d_call: .; cdr3_nt: TGTGCTAGTGGTGGTGGGGAGACCCAGTACTTC; cdr3_aa: CASGGGETQYF
clone_size: .; j_call: TRBJ2-3; v_call: TRBV3-1/TRBV3-2; d_call: .; cdr3_nt: TGTGCCAGCAGCCAACGAGGTGCGGATACGCAGTATTTT; cdr3_aa: CASSQRGADTQYF
clone_size: .; j_call: TRBJ1-6; v_call: TRBV27; d_call: TRBD1; cdr3_nt: TGTGCCAGCAGGCCGCGACAGGGAGGCCCCTCACCCCTCCACTTT; cdr3_aa: CASRPRQGGPSPLHF
clone_size: .; j_call: TRBJ1-2; v_call: TRBV7-2; d_call: TRBD1; cdr3_nt: TGTGCCAGCAGCCCAACCGGGACAGCCTATGGCTACACCTTC; cdr3_aa: CASSPTGTAYGYTF
clone_size: .; j_call: TRBJ2-3; v_call: TRBV7-2; d_call: TRBD1; cdr3_nt: TGTGCCAGCAGCCTCAGGGGGCAGAGAACAGATACGCAGTATTTT; cdr3_aa: CASSLRGQRTDTQYF
clone_size: .; j_call: TRBJ2-1; v_call: TRBV5-1; d_call: TRBD2; cdr3_nt: TGCGCCAGCAGCTTGGTGGCGGGAGCTTACAATGAGCAGTTCTTC; cdr3_aa: CASSLVAGAYNEQFF
clone_size: .; j_call: TRBJ1-2; v_call: TRBV28; d_call: .; cdr3_nt: TGTGCCACGGGGAGCAGTCCGGGGGGCTACACCTTC; cdr3_aa: CATGSSPGGYTF
clone_size: .; j_call: TRBJ1-5; v_call: TRBV2; d_call: .; cdr3_nt: TGTGCCAGCAGCGCCGACAGAGGCAATCAGCCCCAGCATTTT; cdr3_aa: CASSADRGNQPQHF
clone_size: .; j_call: TRBJ1-2; v_call: TRBV2; d_call: .; cdr3_nt: TGTGCCAGCAGTGTCGGTGGTCAGGGCGTCTCCTTC; cdr3_aa: CASSVGGQGVSF
clone_size: .; j_call: TRBJ1-5; v_call: TRBV19; d_call: TRBD1; cdr3_nt: TGTGCCAGTAGTTCTAGACAGGGCGGCAATCAGCCCCAGCATTTT; cdr3_aa: CASSSRQGGNQPQHF
clone_size: .; j_call: TRBJ2-1; v_call: TRBV5-4; d_call: TRBD2; cdr3_nt: TGTGCCAGCAGCTTAGTAGCGGGGGACCACAATGAGCAGTTCTTC; cdr3_aa: CASSLVAGDHNEQFF
clone_size: .; j_call: TRBJ2-4; v_call: TRBV2; d_call: TRBD2; cdr3_nt: TGTGCCAGCAGTGTGAGCGGGAGGGGGGCCAAAAACATTCAGTACTTC; cdr3_aa: CASSVSGRGAKNIQYF
clone_size: .; j_call: TRBJ2-1; v_call: TRBV29-1; d_call: TRBD2; cdr3_nt: TGCAGCGCTCTAGGACTAGCGGGAGGGGATGAGCAGTTCTTC; cdr3_aa: CSALGLAGGDEQFF
clone_size: .; j_call: TRBJ1-5; v_call: TRBV4-2; d_call: .; cdr3_nt: TGTGCCAGCGCATCACAGGAGCTGCCGCACCAGCCCCAGCATTTT; cdr3_aa: CASASQELPHQPQHF
clone_size: .; j_call: TRBJ1-5; v_call: TRBV3-1/TRBV3-2; d_call: .; cdr3_nt: TGTGCCAGCAGCCAAGAGGGCGGGTCGAGCAATCAGCCCCAGCATTTT; cdr3_aa: CASSQEGGSSNQPQHF
clone_size: .; j_call: TRBJ1-2; v_call: TRBV6-6; d_call: .; cdr3_nt: TGTGCCAGCAGTCTAGGGACGGACTATGGCTACACCTTC; cdr3_aa: CASSLGTDYGYTF
clone_size: .; j_call: TRBJ2-5; v_call: TRBV7-8; d_call: .; cdr3_nt: TGTGCCAGCAGCTCACCTTGGGAGACCCAGTACTTC; cdr3_aa: CASSSPWETQYF
clone_size: .; j_call: TRBJ1-5; v_call: TRBV30; d_call: .; cdr3_nt: TGTGCCTGGTCCGGGGGCCGAGATCAGCCCCAGCATTTT; cdr3_aa: CAWSGGRDQPQHF
clone_size: .; j_call: TRBJ1-6; v_call: TRBV30; d_call: .; cdr3_nt: TGTGCCAGCTTTCAGGGATCCTATAATTCACCCCTCCACTTT; cdr3_aa: CASFQGSYNSPLHF
clone_size: .; j_call: TRBJ2-7; v_call: TRBV28; d_call: .; cdr3_nt: TGTGCCAGCAGTTTATACTGGCTTCACTTC; cdr3_aa: CASSLYWLHF
clone_size: .; j_call: TRBJ1-6; v_call: TRBV5-1; d_call: .; cdr3_nt: TGCGCCAGCAGCCTGGAGACAGGACTGTCACCCCTCCACTTT; cdr3_aa: CASSLETGLSPLHF
clone_size: once; j_call: TRBJ1-1; v_call: TRBV18; d_call: .; cdr3_nt: TGTGCCAGCTCACCCGCAAACAGAGGCCGGATCAACACTGAAGCTTTCTTT; cdr3_aa: CASSPANRGRINTEAFF
clone_size: .; j_call: TRBJ1-4; v_call: TRBV30; d_call: .; cdr3_nt: TGTGCCTGGAGTGTACAAGGAGGGGTGTTTTTT; cdr3_aa: CAWSVQGGVFF